The 9 T cell receptor beta chains below come from one sample, sequenced in a study of blood T cells in healthy people across ages (dated by TCRdb to 2015 to 2017). The protocol used for the library was 5' RACE. The sequencing machine was an Illumina HiSeq 2500. A second PCR of about 6 to 11 cycles was performed with a sample-barcoded 5' primer and a J-beta primer mix. The raw public data were reprocessed by TCRdb itself: fastp quality trimming at Q25, MiXCR clonotype calling, in-frame beta chains only. Rows merge per CDR3 protein into single entries with the most common DNA and genes. Counted in this sample were around 1,500,000 distinct CDR3 sequences; approximately 42% of them appeared once. The ten largest account for 6.5% to 10% of the sample. The sample comprised blood. These receptor sequences come from a woman under 30 in good health.

This rearrangement joins TRBV7-9 to TRBJ1-3; D gene unclear. Germline V gene data show CDR1 as SEHNR and CDR2 as FQNEAQ (reference sequence). Trimming shortened V by 3 bases and J by 8 bases, and 20 bases separated the two germline ends. The CDR3 has 16 amino acids. The DNA of the CDR3 is TGTGCCAGCAGCTTGGGAGGAGAAGGGTCCGGAGACACCATATATTTT. This codes for CASSLGGEGSGDTIYF.

The chain is built from TRBV5-6 and TRBJ2-1; 10 nucleotides line up with TRBD1. Trimming cost V 2 bases and J 4 bases; bases outside gene matches: 3. The length of the CDR3 is 15 residues. CDR1 is SGHDT and CDR2 is YYEEEE in the germline V gene. The DNA for the CDR3 is TGTGCCAGCAGCTTCGGACAGGGGGTATACAATGAGCAGTTCTTC. This gives the protein CASSFGQGVYNEQFF.

CDR3 protein: CASSMGGPNQPQHF. The CDR3, as DNA: TGTGCCAGTAGTATGGGAGGGCCCAATCAGCCCCAGCATTTT. The V gene is TRBV19, the J gene TRBJ1-5; D gene ambiguous. Germline V gives CDR1 LNHDA, CDR2 SQIVND (reference sequence). V lost 3 bases and J lost 3, with 9 bases in between. The CDR3 runs to 14 residues.

V and J are TRBV4-1 and TRBJ2-7; D remains unclear. CDR1 and CDR2 from the germline V gene are MGHRA and YSYEKL. The CDR3 is 14 residues long. V lost 5 bases and J lost 3, with 14 bases in between. The CDR3 here is CASSSSDRNYEQYF. The CDR3 nucleotides are TGCGCCAGCAGCTCGTCCGATAGGAACTACGAGCAGTACTTC.

The chain employs TRBV3-1 and TRBJ2-1, with 11 nucleotides matching TRBD2. V trimming: 0 bases; J trimming: 8 bases; junction bases outside the gene matches: 6. CDR3 length equals 16 residues. The germline V gene encodes CDR1 LGHDT and CDR2 YNNKEL (reference sequence). CDR3 in amino acids: CASSQEGSGRAHEQFF. The CDR3 DNA sequence: TGTGCCAGCAGCCAAGAAGGTAGCGGGAGGGCCCATGAGCAGTTCTTC.

The V call is TRBV3-1, the J call TRBJ2-1; no firm D call. From germline, CDR1 is LGHDT and CDR2 YNNKEL (reference sequence). The CDR3 extends over 14 amino acids. Trimming left V 4 bases short and J 3 bases short, with 10 bases between. This chain's CDR3 is CASSPNENYNEQFF. In DNA form, the CDR3 reads TGTGCCAGCAGCCCGAACGAAAACTACAATGAGCAGTTCTTC.

The chain employs TRBV5-6 and TRBJ2-1; D gene unclear. Trimming took off 6 bases at V and 7 bases at J, with 11 bases between the two ends. This CDR3 region has 12 residues. Germline CDR1 is SGHDT and CDR2 is YYEEEE. CDR3 nucleotide sequence: TGTGCCAGCAACCTAGTAGAGAATGAGCAGTTCTTC. Translated, it gives CASNLVENEQFF.

This clonotype appeared a single time. The chain uses TRBV2 and TRBJ2-4; TRBD2 aligns across 8 bases. The DNA end lines up better with TRBJ2-5; the J call may be wrong. The CDR3 totals 15 residues. Germline V gives CDR1 SNHLY, CDR2 FYNNEI. CDR3 region: CASSVDGGAGETQYF. The CDR3 DNA is TGTGCCAGCAGTGTCGACGGGGGGGCTGGGGAGACCCAGTACTTC.

The chain uses TRBV29-1 and TRBJ2-1; D is unclear. Germline-derived CDR1 and CDR2 are SQVTM and ANQGSEA. The CDR3 loop spans 12 amino acids. Between the trimmed V and J ends, which lost 6 bases and 0 bases, there was a span of 6 bases. The CDR3 loop reads CSVASSYNEQFF. The CDR3 bases are TGCAGCGTCGCTAGCTCCTACAATGAGCAGTTCTTC.